This T cell receptor (beta chain) was documented in a study of cytomegalovirus exposure and HLA in healthy donors (dated by TCRdb to 2015 to 2018). Regarding the complete study: In an earlier analysis of 587 of the donors, 276 Gb of sequence data and 100 million or so unique TCR beta sequences from 150 million to 200 million T cells were reported. The aim of the study was to test whether cataloging public T cell receptors could identify signatures of past pathogen exposure. Roughly 300 gigabases of sequencing data and around 90 million unique TCR sequences made up an early release that covered approximately 620 HLA-typed donors. In a later analysis, previously published TCR beta repertoires from 600 to 850 donors were re-analyzed and high-resolution HLA genotyping was added so that TCR occurrence patterns could be studied. Among about 390 genotyped donors of the cohort, an average of approximately 240,000 unique TCR beta nucleotide sequences were sequenced per donor, 15% to 20% of them non-productive. Rather than drawing on any new phenotypic data, the later analysis identified candidate immune exposures from TCR beta sequences and the way those sequences occurred across donors. About five DR-DQ haplotypes were treated as single units for association and clustering because of strong linkage in the cohort. In a later genetic analysis, genome-wide SNP genotypes for about three fifths of the roughly 670 donors were used, and that subset was treated as a discovery cohort. An earlier analysis of roughly 580 of the donors used high-throughput TCR beta sequencing to judge whether each TCR beta V gene segment behaved as functional or pseudogenic. Alongside the repertoire data, information on donor age, sex, ethnicity and CMV serostatus was compiled. To predict cytomegalovirus infection status, the study combined high-throughput TCR immunosequencing, statistical association of individual TCRs with disease status, and machine learning. Typing coverage varied by locus: about 629-640 donors for A, B, C, DRB1 and DQB1; more than 500 for DQA1; about 570 for DPA1; 450 to 480 for DPB1. Using immunosequencing, the study profiled T cell repertoires from around 670 subjects and related those repertoires to cytomegalovirus serostatus. Along with the approximately 700-subject first cohort, a separate validation cohort of over 90 different subjects was used. Of the roughly 400 genotyped donors, less than 85% were placed in the genetic ancestry cluster associated with self-reported Caucasian donors. All discovery cohort repertoires had been generated using a single sequencing platform. Class I and class II HLA loci were covered by the typing at four-digit resolution.

As to this clone: Its antigen is unknown. Base qualities are missing; no much larger clone stands one base away.

On the study overall, not on this receptor specifically: Because HLA typing was unavailable for some donors at each locus, only the typed subset was used in association tests. When HLA alleles, especially DR and DQ, strongly co-occurred, attributing TCR associations to individual alleles was difficult. The only immune exposure information available for the cohort was CMV serostatus. In a later analysis, TCR association rates were found to vary across HLA loci, with the most associated TCRs seen for DRB1 alleles and the fewest for HLA-C alleles. Sequencing depth was assumed to be roughly uniform across donors in the presence/absence analyses, though that assumption may not hold. Linkage disequilibrium might explain the correlated functional status among segregating V segments, but an unknown experimental factor could not be excluded. Across donors, most TCR sequences were observed very rarely, whereas some public TCRs were present in many individuals. Compared with equally common non-associated chains, HLA-associated TCR beta chains in a later analysis were more clonally expanded and had lower generation probabilities. According to a later analysis, parvovirus B19, influenza, CMV and Epstein-Barr virus appeared linked to several top co-occurrence clusters. Cytomegalovirus status was reported to be diagnosed by the classifier with high specificity and sensitivity in both the original and validation cohorts. A later genetic analysis associated a missense DCLRE1C variant with V-gene and J-gene trimming of TCR beta chains, and an independent cohort replicated the association. In a later genetic analysis, fewer N-insertions in productive TCRs were reported among donors in an Asian-associated ancestry cluster than the roughly 700-donor mean. A cluster of highly shared sequence variants was judged likely to be a technical artifact of the sequencing pipeline. In vitro tests confirmed that three of the cytomegalovirus-associated TCR beta chains recognize cytomegalovirus antigens. Most CMV-associated TCR beta chains appeared to be HLA-restricted in a later analysis, and the HLA associations seemed to be driven largely by CMV exposure. In this cohort, only TCR beta chains were sequenced, and detectable features were limited by the absence of alpha or paired-chain data. A further reported finding was that TCR beta sequences accurately predicted the HLA-A and HLA-B alleles for most subjects in the first cohort. Because counts were too low, about 17 rarely observed V segments, including chromosome 9 orphons, were excluded from the earlier analysis of a few hundred of the donors. A total of about 180 TCR beta chains were listed by the study as associated with cytomegalovirus. The authors suggested that the approach could potentially be extended to other disease states and immunological phenotypes. Broadly in line with IMGT annotations, most TCR beta V segments showed up in productive rearrangements about 87% or about 30% of the time in an earlier analysis of 587 of the donors. In a later analysis, about 16,000 TCR beta sequences were associated with specific HLA alleles at a false discovery rate of 0.05.

The cohort consisted of 670 or so healthy bone marrow donors. At the time of sampling, all cohort members were nominally healthy, though unrecorded immune exposures were likely present. The donor tested CMV seronegative and was one of the 352 seronegative cohort members. Every donor gave a peripheral blood sample, and the peripheral blood mononuclear cells from that sample were used for TCR beta sequencing. The Qiagen DNeasy Blood Extraction Kit was used to extract genomic DNA from the blood cell samples. The library was made by the immunoSEQ multiplex PCR assay. A mixture of 60 forward primers for TCR Vbeta segments and 13 reverse primers for TCR Jbeta segments was used in the multiplex PCR. A multiplex PCR assay on genomic DNA amplified the CDR3 region of rearranged TCR beta genes. The Illumina HiSeq System was used to sequence the amplified TCR beta libraries as 87-base-pair reads. In the paper's pipeline: A later analysis tallied around 82 million unique TCR beta chains across the 666 repertoires, and about 10 million of those chains were shared by two or more donors. Raw reads were error-corrected and collapsed into unique sequences by a nearest-neighbor algorithm in which closely related sequences were merged to remove PCR and sequencing errors. CDR3 sequences were aligned to IMGT reference sequences to assign V, D and J gene segments. For a sequence to be retained, a match of at least six nucleotides was required to both a V gene segment and a J gene segment. Rearrangements were called productive when the CDR3 lacked stop codons and stayed in frame with V and J; all others were non-productive. CDR3 was defined according to IMGT convention as the region running from the second conserved V-encoded cysteine to the conserved J-encoded phenylalanine. The earlier analysis of 587 of the donors excluded any sequence lacking an unambiguous match to a single V gene segment. In an earlier analysis of some 590 of the donors, a V segment was called functional when productive rearrangements were above 56.7%, and segregating when the standard deviation between donors exceeded 5%. A statistical classification framework was built to diagnose cytomegalovirus status from the catalog of TCR beta chain sequences. In a later analysis, V and J genes were assigned by comparing TCR nucleotide sequences against IMGT/GENE-DB human TR gene sequences. A later analysis assigned CDR3 sequences and most-parsimonious VDJ recombination scenarios with the TCRdist pipeline. In a later analysis, every TCR beta chain was defined by the combination of its CDR3 amino acid sequence and its V-gene family, and reads without a unique V-gene family were dropped. A later analysis removed 550 to 650 highly shared, low-generation-probability nucleotide sequences to deal with suspected cross-contamination and a sequencing artifact. A later analysis calculated a clonal expansion index for each public chain from normalized within-repertoire ranks of inferred template counts. In a later analysis, generation probabilities were computed using a VDJ recombination model fitted to out-of-frame rearrangements, and the results were checked against IGoR. In a later analysis, TCR-TCR, TCR-HLA and TCR-CMV co-occurrence was scored with hypergeometric tests, and a repertoire-size bias correction was applied to TCR pairs. To estimate false discovery rates, a later analysis permuted the HLA or CMV assignments 20 times. In a later analysis, co-occurring TCRs were grouped using DBSCAN, with TCRdist sequence similarity added in when clustering inside HLA-allele-positive subsets. Repertoires with fewer than 30,000 or more than 120,000 public chains were left out of co-occurrence clustering, as were several repertoires with anomalous nucleotide sharing. TCRdb took over this immuneACCESS table, retaining in-frame rearrangements with V and J assigned. Such tables are incomplete; in checked studies, under half of the missing clones stem from an unresolved V gene, and the remainder is unexplained. Clonal size and the V and J genes are those of that table, whereas D and trimming came from the DNA. Counted in this sample were around 93,000 clones; 65% to 85% of them appeared once. The ten largest clonotypes hold approximately 3.8% of the sample.

The specimen was PBMCs. The sequence was collected from a man aged 45 to 65 in good health and CMV-seronegative.

The DNA reads as follows: TGTGCCAGCAGCCAAGCGGGACAGGGGCACGAGCAGTACTTC. Its translation is CASSQAGQGHEQYF. The receptor chain draws on TRBV4-2 and TRBJ2-7, and 10 junction bases match TRBD1. Via the germline V gene, CDR1 is LGHNA and CDR2 YNFKEQ. V has 1 base trimmed and J has 5 bases trimmed; junction bases matching no gene number 2. Its CDR3 holds 14 amino acids, cysteine through phenylalanine. The sequence is cut down to CDR3 DNA, 42 bases in frame from base 1.